A selection of T cell receptor beta chains follows, all from one sample in a study of T cell repertoires in cytomegalovirus infection. Their antigen targets remain unknown. TCRdb passed the reads through MiXCR, listing each CDR3 protein once. The sample lists around 300,000 distinct CDR3 sequences, roughly 21% occurring once. The sample in question was cultured PBMCs, obtained from culture after CMV antigen stimulation. Every receptor here comes from a human donor in good health (CMV status not recorded). Some clones in this sample may be carry-over from other donors' samples. The CDR3 runs from the conserved cysteine through the conserved F or W. The D gene is left open where the match is weak. Some rows mark clone size as missing; the rest say once, few, many or name a class of expanded clone.

-	TRBV5-5	TRBJ2-3	few	CASSLNRVLTDTQYF	TGTGCCAGCAGCTTGAACAGGGTGTTGACAGATACGCAGTATTTT
-	TRBV7-2	TRBJ2-7	many	CASSFGGEQYF	TGTGCCAGCAGCTTTGGGGGCGAGCAGTACTTC
-	TRBV4-2	TRBJ2-5	-	CASSQEDYQETQYF	TGTGCCAGCAGCCAAGAAGACTACCAAGAGACCCAGTACTTC
-	TRBV6-5	TRBJ2-1	few	CASSYSLAMEQFF	TGTGCCAGCAGTTACTCTTTAGCGATGGAGCAGTTCTTC
-	TRBV18	TRBJ1-2	few	CASSPGPTEYYGYTF	TGTGCCAGCTCACCAGGTCCAACAGAATACTATGGCTACACCTTC
TRBD1	TRBV10-3	TRBJ2-2	-	CAISVQGAPGELFF	TGTGCCATCAGTGTACAGGGGGCGCCCGGGGAGCTGTTTTTT
TRBD1	TRBV28	TRBJ2-7	many	CASSLGNPRTGVYEQYF	TGTGCCAGCAGTTTAGGAAATCCCCGGACAGGGGTGTACGAGCAGTACTTC
-	TRBV11-2	TRBJ2-7	-	CASSPFAGQSEQYF	TGTGCCAGCAGCCCATTCGCCGGACAGTCCGAGCAGTACTTC
TRBD2	TRBV7-6	TRBJ2-3	many	CASSPRTSGNLDTQYF	TGTGCCAGCAGCCCAAGGACTAGCGGGAACTTAGATACGCAGTATTTT
TRBD1	TRBV28	TRBJ2-5	many	CASSLLVGQGRSNVRETQYF	TGTGCCAGCAGTTTACTTGTAGGACAGGGGAGAAGTAACGTGCGAGAGACCCAGTACTTC
TRBD1	TRBV11-3	TRBJ2-3	-	CASSLEGGLTDTQYF	TGTGCCAGCAGCTTAGAAGGGGGCCTAACAGATACGCAGTATTTT
-	TRBV30	TRBJ1-4	-	CAWSALGAPEKLFF	TGTGCCTGGAGTGCCCTGGGGGCGCCTGAAAAACTGTTTTTT
TRBD1	TRBV19	TRBJ1-2	-	CASSATGVTSYGYTF	TGTGCCAGTAGTGCGACAGGGGTGACCTCCTATGGCTACACCTTC
-	TRBV19	TRBJ2-4	-	CASSTGGGGWDIQYF	TGTGCCAGTAGTACGGGCGGTGGGGGCTGGGACATTCAGTACTTC
-	TRBV20-1	TRBJ2-7	few	CSARDGDVSSYEQYF	TGCAGTGCTAGAGATGGGGACGTAAGCTCCTACGAGCAGTACTTC
-	TRBV7-9	TRBJ2-2	many	CASSTGRGVGELFF	TGTGCCAGCAGCACCGGAAGGGGAGTCGGGGAGCTGTTTTTT
TRBD1	TRBV15	TRBJ1-1	few	CATSRGAGGLSNTEAFF	TGTGCCACCAGCCGTGGAGCAGGGGGTTTATCGAACACTGAAGCTTTCTTT
-	TRBV7-3	TRBJ2-7	many	CASDKNYEQYF	TGTGCCAGCGACAAGAACTACGAGCAGTACTTC
TRBD1	TRBV5-5	TRBJ1-2	-	CASSSDRAKLGYTF	TGTGCCAGCAGCTCCGACAGGGCAAAGCTTGGCTACACCTTC
-	TRBV7-8	TRBJ1-1	few	CASQKEGDDFEAFF	TGTGCCTCCCAAAAGGAGGGAGACGACTTTGAAGCTTTCTTT
-	TRBV6-5	TRBJ1-3	many	CASSYSGGSGNTIYF	TGTGCCAGCAGTTATTCGGGGGGATCAGGAAACACCATATATTTT
TRBD1	TRBV27	TRBJ2-7	few	CASRAGQGVVIDEQYF	TGTGCCAGCAGGGCGGGACAGGGGGTTGTGATCGACGAGCAGTACTTC
-	TRBV29-1	TRBJ2-1	once	CSVPVEDRRHEQFF	TGCAGCGTCCCGGTCGAGGACAGACGTCATGAGCAGTTCTTC
-	TRBV7-8	TRBJ1-2	many	CASSFQGSTNYGYTF	TGTGCCAGCAGCTTTCAGGGTTCGACTAACTATGGCTACACCTTC
-	TRBV27	TRBJ1-5	-	CASSLQGLLNQPQHF	TGTGCCAGCAGTTTACAGGGTCTCCTCAATCAGCCCCAGCATTTT
-	TRBV30	TRBJ1-5	-	CAWSGGDHQPQHF	TGTGCCTGGAGTGGAGGGGATCATCAGCCCCAGCATTTT
TRBD2	TRBV20-1	TRBJ2-5	-	CSAATDGGSSGRRSETQYF	TGCAGTGCTGCCACAGACGGCGGCTCTAGCGGGAGAAGGTCGGAGACCCAGTACTTC
-	TRBV12-3/TRBV12-4	TRBJ1-5	many	CASSGGGAGNQPQHF	TGTGCCAGCAGTGGGGGGGGGGCTGGCAATCAGCCCCAGCATTTT
-	TRBV12-3/TRBV12-4	TRBJ1-1	few	CASSSPDTMNTEAFF	TGTGCCAGCAGCAGCCCGGACACTATGAACACTGAAGCTTTCTTT
-	TRBV4-1	TRBJ2-1	-	CASSQGGLDVPQAGASNEQFF	TGCGCCAGCAGCCAAGGGGGACTGGACGTGCCTCAAGCGGGTGCGTCCAATGAGCAGTTCTTC
-	TRBV7-8	TRBJ1-2	many	CASSLRSANYGYTF	TGTGCCAGCAGCTTACGATCCGCTAACTATGGCTACACCTTC
-	TRBV29-1	TRBJ2-3	-	CSAEGDRDTQYF	TGCAGCGCTGAGGGGGATCGAGATACGCAGTATTTT
-	TRBV12-3/TRBV12-4	TRBJ2-3	many	CASSSRGSSTDTQYF	TGTGCCAGCAGTTCCCGGGGTAGTAGCACAGATACGCAGTATTTT
-	TRBV11-2	TRBJ2-2	once	CASCLRDTCTGELFF	TGTGCCAGCTGCCTCCGGGACACTTGCACCGGGGAGCTGTTTTTT
-	TRBV25-1	TRBJ2-3	-	CASSDRDQLTDTQYF	TGTGCCAGCAGTGACCGGGACCAGCTCACAGATACGCAGTATTTT